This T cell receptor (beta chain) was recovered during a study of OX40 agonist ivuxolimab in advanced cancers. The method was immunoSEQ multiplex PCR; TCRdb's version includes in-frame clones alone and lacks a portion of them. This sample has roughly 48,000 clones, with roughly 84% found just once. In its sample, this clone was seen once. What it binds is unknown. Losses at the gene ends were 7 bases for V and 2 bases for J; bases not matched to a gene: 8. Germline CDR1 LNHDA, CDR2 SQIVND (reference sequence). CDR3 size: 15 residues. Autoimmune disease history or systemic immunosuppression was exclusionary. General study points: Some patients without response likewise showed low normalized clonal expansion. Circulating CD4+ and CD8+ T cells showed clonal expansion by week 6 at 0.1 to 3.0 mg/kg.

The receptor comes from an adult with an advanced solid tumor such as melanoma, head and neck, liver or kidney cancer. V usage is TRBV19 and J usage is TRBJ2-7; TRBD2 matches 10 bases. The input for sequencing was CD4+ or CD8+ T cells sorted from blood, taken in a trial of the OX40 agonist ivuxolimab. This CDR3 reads CASTSGTSVAYEQYF. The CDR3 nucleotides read TGTGCCAGTACCTCCGGGACTAGCGTAGCCTACGAGCAGTACTTC.